The 14 T cell receptor beta chains below come from one sample, sequenced in a study of cytomegalovirus exposure and HLA in healthy donors. Sequencing used immunoSEQ multiplex PCR; TCRdb keeps in-frame clones, though not all of them. The sample lists tens of thousands of clones; approximately 93% were seen once. Material for sequencing was PBMCs. The receptors here all came from a young woman in good health and CMV-seronegative.

V usage is TRBV10-3 and J usage is TRBJ2-1; perhaps TRBD2 as D (5 bases). Per the germline V gene, CDR1 is ENHRY and CDR2 is SYGVKD. The CDR3 sequence is 15 residues long. V was trimmed by 6 bases and J by 0 bases, leaving 12 bases between them. This chain's CDR3 is CAIRRIGDSYNEQFF. CDR3 sequence (DNA): TGTGCCATCAGAAGAATCGGGGACTCCTACAATGAGCAGTTCTTC.

This clone was counted once. This sequence joins TRBV10-3 and TRBJ1-1; TRBD1 might be the D (6 bases). This CDR3 has 17 amino acids. V shed 0 bases and J shed 1 base, with 15 bases lying between them. Germline V gives CDR1 ENHRY, CDR2 SYGVKD. The CDR3 DNA follows: TGTGCCATCAGTGAGTCGTTTAGGGACACAAAGAACACTGAAGCTTTCTTT. The encoded protein is CAISESFRDTKNTEAFF.

The chain uses TRBV19 and TRBJ1-1; maybe TRBD1 (6 bases). The CDR3 is made up of 13 amino acids. The V gene's germline CDR1 is LNHDA and CDR2 SQIVND (reference sequence). Trimming took 6 bases from V and 3 from J, leaving 11 bases between them. The DNA for the CDR3 is TGTGCCAGTAGAGAAGGACAGCACACTGAAGCTTTCTTT. Translation: CASREGQHTEAFF.

The chain employs TRBV5-4 and TRBJ1-1; 7 bases align to TRBD1. The germline V gene encodes CDR1 SGHNT and CDR2 YYREEE (reference sequence). This CDR3 is built from 15 residues. Germline trimming cut 2 bases from V and 0 bases from J; bases unmatched to any gene: 4. CDR3 protein: CASSFNRGMNTEAFF. Here the CDR3 DNA reads TGTGCCAGCAGCTTCAACAGGGGCATGAACACTGAAGCTTTCTTT.

The chain links TRBV6-4 to TRBJ2-5; 7 positions agree with TRBD2. The ends lost 5 bases at V and 0 bases at J; junction bases unmatched: 6. The CDR3 totals 15 residues. The V gene's germline CDR1 is MRHNA and CDR2 SNTAGT. This CDR3 reads CASSRASGNQETQYF. The CDR3 region has the DNA TGTGCCAGCAGTCGGGCTAGCGGAAACCAAGAGACCCAGTACTTC.

The J gene is TRBJ2-2, the V gene TRBV12-5; D gene ambiguous. The CDR3 has 12 residues. Per the germline V gene, CDR1 is LGHNT and CDR2 is FRNRAP. Trimming cost V 5 bases and J 8 bases, with 9 bases left between them. This CDR3 reads CASGTTLGELFF. The CDR3 nucleotides read TGTGCTAGTGGTACGACTTTGGGGGAGCTGTTTTTT.

V usage is TRBV6-1 and J usage is TRBJ1-4, with D unresolved. The germline V gene encodes CDR1 MNHNS and CDR2 SASEGT. CDR3 size: 15 residues. The V gene lost 4 bases and the J gene lost 6 bases, with 15 bases spanning the gap. The CDR3 nucleotides are TGTGCCAGCAGTGGATCGACTGGAAATTATGAAAAACTGTTTTTT. Encoded protein: CASSGSTGNYEKLFF.

V usage is TRBV18 and J usage is TRBJ2-5; TRBD1 aligns across 8 bases. Trimming took 4 bases from V and 0 from J; bases not matched to a gene: 4. The CDR3 sequence is 15 residues long. Germline CDR1 reads KGHSH; CDR2 reads LQKENI. CDR3 sequence reads: CASSLGTGHQETQYF. In DNA, the CDR3 is TGTGCCAGCTCACTTGGGACAGGCCACCAAGAGACCCAGTACTTC.

This clone was detected a few times. CDR3 sequence: CASSPTPSYEQYF. The CDR3, as DNA: TGTGCCAGCAGCCCGACACCTTCCTACGAGCAGTACTTC. The chain combines TRBV11-2 with TRBJ2-7; D remains ambiguous. Trimming cost V 5 bases and J 1 base, with 9 bases left between them. CDR1 SGHAT and CDR2 FQNNGV come from the germline V gene. The CDR3 is 13 amino acids.

The chain recombines TRBV18 with TRBJ2-1, with TRBD1 matching 9 bases. Germline trimming cut 0 bases from V and 8 bases from J; bases unmatched to any gene: 8. Germline CDR1 reads KGHSH; CDR2 reads LQKENI. The CDR3 covers 16 residues. The CDR3 is CASSPPRGQGYDEQFF. The CDR3 bases are TGTGCCAGCTCACCACCACGGGGACAGGGTTACGATGAGCAGTTCTTC.

The J gene is TRBJ1-3, the V gene TRBV10-3; possible D gene TRBD1, 6 bases. Trimming stripped 7 bases from V and 0 bases from J, with 13 bases between. There are 15 residues in the CDR3. Germline-derived CDR1 and CDR2 are ENHRY and SYGVKD. DNA for the CDR3: TGTGCCATCAAACTAACAGGGATCTCTGGAAACACCATATATTTT. This gives the protein CAIKLTGISGNTIYF.

V usage is TRBV19 and J usage is TRBJ2-6, with 9 bases that match TRBD1. This CDR3 comprises 16 residues. Trimming removed 9 bases from V and 2 bases from J; junction bases left unmatched: 8. Germline-derived CDR1 and CDR2 are LNHDA and SQIVND (reference sequence). CDR3 nucleotides: TGTGCCAGCCCCCGGGACAGGGTCCCTGGGGCCAACGTCCTGACTTTC. This codes for CASPRDRVPGANVLTF.

The chain joins TRBV6-6 to TRBJ1-1, with D perhaps TRBD1 (6 bases). From germline, CDR1 is MNHNY and CDR2 SVGAGI (reference sequence). There are 15 residues in the CDR3. The V end was cut by 6 bases, the J end by 1 base, with 15 bases between. The CDR3 loop is CASSSAGVGNTEAFF. In DNA form, the CDR3 reads TGTGCCAGCAGCTCGGCAGGGGTTGGGAACACTGAAGCTTTCTTT.

The genes are TRBV27 and TRBJ1-2; D remains unclear. Germline CDR1 MNHEY, CDR2 SMNVEV (reference sequence). Trimming left V 8 bases short and J 8 bases short, with 24 bases between. The CDR3 is 15 amino acids. The CDR3 reads CASSHHLWGVGGYTF. The CDR3 DNA reads as TGTGCCAGCTCACACCACCTGTGGGGAGTCGGCGGCTACACCTTC.